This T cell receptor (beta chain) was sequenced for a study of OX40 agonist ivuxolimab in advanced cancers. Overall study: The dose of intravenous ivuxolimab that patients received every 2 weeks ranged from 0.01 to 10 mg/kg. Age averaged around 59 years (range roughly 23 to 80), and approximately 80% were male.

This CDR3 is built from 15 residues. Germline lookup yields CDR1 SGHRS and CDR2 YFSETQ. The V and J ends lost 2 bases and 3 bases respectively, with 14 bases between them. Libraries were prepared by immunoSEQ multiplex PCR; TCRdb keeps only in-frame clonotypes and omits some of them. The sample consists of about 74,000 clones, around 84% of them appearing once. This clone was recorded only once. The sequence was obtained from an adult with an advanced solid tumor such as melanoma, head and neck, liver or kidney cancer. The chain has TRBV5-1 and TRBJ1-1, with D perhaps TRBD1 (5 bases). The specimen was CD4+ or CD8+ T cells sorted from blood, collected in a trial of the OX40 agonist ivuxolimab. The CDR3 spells CASSFAGIEDTEAFF. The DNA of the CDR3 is TGCGCCAGCAGCTTTGCAGGGATTGAGGACACTGAAGCTTTCTTT.